Below, 32 T cell receptor beta chains from the same sample are listed, as sequenced in a study of early T cells in non-severe SARS-CoV-2 infection. TCRdb fed the 5' RACE reads into MiXCR, producing one record per CDR3 protein. Among approximately 74,000 distinct CDR3 sequences, 11% to 15% were seen once, and the ten largest hold 10% to 11%. Sequenced material: whole blood. The receptors stem from an adult who was a healthcare worker with PCR-confirmed SARS-CoV-2 infection or an uninfected control (not recorded which).

This sequence joins TRBV4-1 and TRBJ2-1; D is perhaps TRBD2 (5 bases). The CDR3 has 12 residues. Germline CDR1 is MGHRA and CDR2 is YSYEKL. V was shortened by 0 bases and J by 9 bases, with 6 bases between the two germline ends. CDR3 region: CASSQDRGEQFF. As DNA, the CDR3 is TGCGCCAGCAGCCAAGATCGGGGTGAGCAGTTCTTC.

The chain has TRBV29-1 and TRBJ2-3; 10 positions agree with TRBD2. This CDR3 has 14 amino acids. The germline V gene encodes CDR1 SQVTM and CDR2 ANQGSEA. Germline trimming cut 7 bases from V and 2 bases from J; bases unmatched to any gene: 6. DNA of the CDR3: TGCAGCGCCCCGACTAGCGGGTTCACAGATACGCAGTATTTT. Amino acids: CSAPTSGFTDTQYF.

The V call is TRBV6-1, the J call TRBJ1-4; 7 positions match TRBD1. Germline lookup yields CDR1 MNHNS and CDR2 SASEGT. This CDR3 is 16 amino acids long. V trimming: 6 bases; J trimming: 8 bases; junction bases outside the gene matches: 15. The CDR3 spells CASRAGTVERREKLFF. In DNA, the CDR3 is TGTGCCAGCAGAGCCGGGACAGTGGAGAGAAGGGAAAAACTGTTTTTT.

The chain links TRBV6-1 to TRBJ2-4, with 11 bases that match TRBD1. There are 13 residues in the CDR3. V trimming: 3 bases; J trimming: 15 bases; junction bases outside the gene matches: 7. Germline V gene sequence: CDR1 MNHNS, CDR2 SASEGT. The CDR3 sequence is CASSDGDRGNRYF. DNA for the CDR3: TGTGCCAGCAGTGATGGGGACAGGGGGAATCGGTACTTC.

This clonotype has at least ten counts. The chain recombines TRBV19 with TRBJ2-3; no clear D gene. V was shortened by 4 bases and J by 0 bases, with 8 bases between the two germline ends. The CDR3 runs 14 residues. Germline loops: CDR1 LNHDA, CDR2 SQIVND (reference sequence). The CDR3 reads CASSTLPSTDTQYF. The CDR3 DNA reads as TGTGCCAGTAGTACCCTACCTAGCACAGATACGCAGTATTTT.

V is TRBV5-1 and J is TRBJ2-7; 8 positions match TRBD1. V gave up 3 bases and J gave up 1 base; unmatched junction bases: 3. Germline-derived CDR1 and CDR2 are SGHRS and YFSETQ. The CDR3 is 14 residues long. CDR3 protein: CASSWTGFSYEQYF. CDR3 DNA: TGCGCCAGCAGCTGGACAGGGTTTTCCTACGAGCAGTACTTC.

The J gene is TRBJ2-5, the V gene TRBV6-1; D remains unclear. In germline, CDR1 is MNHNS, CDR2 SASEGT. V was trimmed by 6 bases and J by 1 base, leaving 12 bases between them. This CDR3 is 14 amino acids long. CDR3 in DNA: TGTGCCAGCAGCGCCGGCATCTTCCAAGAGACCCAGTACTTC. It specifies CASSAGIFQETQYF.

This clonotype has just a few counts. The chain employs TRBV6-2 or TRBV6-3 and TRBJ2-1; D call uncertain. There are 11 residues in the CDR3. V was cut by 6 bases and J by 9 bases, with 9 bases left in between. Germline lookup yields CDR1 MNHEY and CDR2 SVGEGT. The CDR3 nucleotides read TGTGCCAGCAGCAAATGGTCTGAGCAGTTCTTC. This codes for CASSKWSEQFF.

This clonotype was observed a handful of times. This CDR3 reads CSAYRPNGGNYGYTF. The CDR3 nucleotides are TGCAGTGCTTATAGACCCAATGGGGGTAACTATGGCTACACCTTC. The V gene is TRBV20-1, the J gene TRBJ1-2; D perhaps matches TRBD1 (5 bases). With 5 bases removed from V and 1 base from J, the gap between germline ends came to 17 bases. CDR1 is DFQATT and CDR2 is SNEGSKA in the germline V gene (reference sequence). The CDR3 extends over 15 amino acids.

This clonotype occurred a few times. The chain employs TRBV7-8 and TRBJ2-3; 8 nucleotides align to TRBD2. CDR1 is SGHVS and CDR2 is FQNEAQ in the germline V gene. The length of the CDR3 is 17 residues. V shed 3 bases and J 3 bases; nucleotides not matched to a gene: 11. In DNA form, the CDR3 reads TGTGCCAGCAGCTTTATTCTAGCGGGCCTATCTACAGATACGCAGTATTTT. This sequence encodes CASSFILAGLSTDTQYF.

This rearrangement joins TRBV6-5 to TRBJ2-7, with 7 nucleotides matching TRBD2. The CDR3 length is 14 residues. Trimming took 6 bases from V and 2 from J; bases not matched to a gene: 7. Germline lookup yields CDR1 MNHEY and CDR2 SVGAGI. The CDR3 is CASSSSGKAYEQYF. The CDR3 DNA reads TGTGCCAGCAGCTCTAGCGGCAAAGCCTACGAGCAGTACTTC.

This clonotype appeared a few times. The chain employs TRBV6-1 and TRBJ2-7; D is tentatively TRBD1 or TRBD2 (5 bases each). Trimming left V 6 bases short and J 6 bases short, with 6 bases between. CDR3 length equals 10 residues. CDR1 and CDR2 from the germline V gene are MNHNS and SASEGT. The CDR3 DNA follows: TGTGCCAGCAGGAGGGGCGAGCAGTACTTC. This gives the protein CASRRGEQYF.

The chain is built from TRBV12-3 or TRBV12-4 and TRBJ2-1; D may be TRBD2 (6 bases). This CDR3 has 15 residues. Deletions cut 6 bases from V and 7 bases from J, with 19 bases between. CDR3 region: CASSPRLAGSNEQFF. CDR3 in DNA: TGTGCCAGCAGCCCCCGTCTCGCGGGGAGTAATGAGCAGTTCTTC.

The J gene is TRBJ1-1, the V gene TRBV29-1, with TRBD1 identical over 7 bases. The CDR3 consists of 14 residues. V shed 1 base and J 1 base; nucleotides not matched to a gene: 3. Germline values: CDR1 SQVTM, CDR2 ANQGSEA. The CDR3 DNA is TGCAGCGTTGAAGGGCGGGACAGGAACACTGAAGCTTTCTTT. As protein: CSVEGRDRNTEAFF. Full variable domain (missing parts from reference TRBV29-1 and TRBJ1-1): SAVISQKPSRDICQRGTSLTIQCQVDSQVTMMFWYRQQPGQSLTLIATANQGSEATYESGFVIDKFPISRPNLTFSTLTVSNMSPEDSSIYLCSVEGRDRNTEAFFGQGTRLTVV.

This clonotype has a handful of counts. CDR3 bases: TGTGCCAGCAGTTACTCCCGGGACAGGGGCTACGAGCAGTACTTC. It translates to CASSYSRDRGYEQYF. This sequence joins TRBV6-5 and TRBJ2-7, with TRBD1 matching 10 bases. CDR3 length: 15 amino acids. Germline CDR1 reads MNHEY; CDR2 reads SVGAGI. V shed 0 bases, J shed 3 bases, and the junction held 2 bases outside the gene matches.

The chain joins TRBV9 to TRBJ2-1, with 9 bases fitting TRBD2. Germline values: CDR1 SGDLS, CDR2 YYNGEE. V shed 3 bases and J 2 bases; nucleotides not matched to a gene: 3. The CDR3 is 15 residues long. In nucleotides, the CDR3 is TGTGCCAGCAGCGCCTCTAGCGGGGCCTACAATGAGCAGTTCTTC. This codes for CASSASSGAYNEQFF. Full variable domain (remainder filled in from reference TRBV9 and TRBJ2-1): DSGVTQTPKHLITATGQRVTLRCSPRSGDLSVYWYQQSLDQGLQFLIQYYNGEERAKGNILERFSAQQFPDLHSELNLSSLELGDSALYFCASSASSGAYNEQFFGPGTRLTVL.

This clonotype occurred a few times. The chain carries TRBV5-6 and TRBJ2-5, with D possibly being TRBD1 (5 bases). Between the trimmed V and J ends, which lost 0 bases and 4 bases, there was a span of 10 bases. Germline V lookup: CDR1 SGHDT, CDR2 YYEEEE. The CDR3 has 14 amino acids. The CDR3 loop is CASSLGRAPETQYF. The DNA for the CDR3 is TGTGCCAGCAGCTTGGGCAGGGCCCCAGAGACCCAGTACTTC.

This clonotype was picked up a small number of times. The V gene is TRBV12-3 or TRBV12-4, the J gene TRBJ1-1, with D possibly TRBD1 on 5 matching bases. Trimming pared 1 base from V and 11 bases from J, leaving 14 bases between. This CDR3 spans 13 amino acids. CDR3 sequence (DNA): TGTGCCAGCAGTTTAGGTCAGCCAGAGGGGGCTTTCTTT. Protein sequence: CASSLGQPEGAFF.

The J gene is TRBJ2-3, the V gene TRBV6-2 or TRBV6-3, with 15 bases fitting TRBD2. This CDR3 contains 16 residues. CDR1 is MNHEY, CDR2 SVGEGT, per germline. J lost 6 bases, V lost 7 bases, and 8 bases had no gene match. The CDR3 protein is CASTPGLAGGYDTQYF. The CDR3 nucleotides read TGTGCCAGCACTCCTGGACTAGCGGGGGGGTACGATACGCAGTATTTT.

This clonotype was counted between two and nine times. The DNA of the CDR3 is TGCAGCGTTCCCCCGGCCTCCTACAATGAGCAGTTCTTC. This encodes CSVPPASYNEQFF. The chain carries TRBV29-1 and TRBJ2-1; D remains ambiguous. Trimming removed 5 bases from V and 0 bases from J, with 8 bases in between. The V gene's germline CDR1 is SQVTM and CDR2 ANQGSEA. This CDR3 is 13 amino acids long.

This clonotype has only a few counts. V is TRBV28 and J is TRBJ1-5; no reliable D call. The germline V gene encodes CDR1 MDHEN and CDR2 SYDVKM. The CDR3 is made up of 15 amino acids. Deletions cut 10 bases from V and 0 bases from J, with 16 bases between. CDR3 residues: CAMSKAAHSNQPQHF. The CDR3 DNA follows: TGTGCCATGTCGAAAGCGGCGCATAGCAATCAGCCCCAGCATTTT. Looking up the rest from reference TRBV28 and TRBJ1-5 gives the full variable domain: DVKVTQSSRYLVKRTGEKVFLECVQDMDHENMFWYRQDPGLGLRLIYFSYDVKMKEKGDIPEGYSVSREKKERFSLILESASTNQTSMYLCAMSKAAHSNQPQHFGDGTRLSIL.

There are a few counts of this clonotype. The V and J genes are TRBV2 and TRBJ2-1; D gene ambiguous. The CDR3 length is 14 residues. V was cut by 7 bases and J by 9 bases, with 19 bases left in between. The germline V gene encodes CDR1 SNHLY and CDR2 FYNNEI. The CDR3 coding sequence is TGTGCCAGCACGGCAGAGATGGTCTCGGGTGAGCAGTTCTTC. Translated: CASTAEMVSGEQFF.

This clonotype was counted only a few times. The V and J genes are TRBV12-3 or TRBV12-4 and TRBJ1-2; TRBD1 matches at 9 bases. V shed 4 bases, J shed 7 bases, and the junction held 4 bases outside the gene matches. The CDR3 is 13 amino acids. DNA of the CDR3: TGTGCCAGCAGTTCGTACAGGGGGCTTGGCTACACCTTC. This translates into CASSSYRGLGYTF.

The rearrangement links TRBV28 to TRBJ1-6; the D gene is possibly TRBD1 (5 bases). Trimming stripped 6 bases from V and 14 bases from J, with 20 bases between. The CDR3 totals 14 residues. Germline values: CDR1 MDHEN, CDR2 SYDVKM. The CDR3 here is CASRGRGSFFTLHF. DNA for the CDR3: TGTGCCAGCAGAGGGAGGGGCAGCTTTTTCACCCTCCACTTT.

This clonotype appeared a few times. V and J are TRBV6-2 or TRBV6-3 and TRBJ1-1; TRBD1 matches 7 bases. Trimming at V came to 5 bases and at J to 5 bases, leaving 11 bases not matched to a gene. CDR3 length equals 15 residues. Germline V gene sequence: CDR1 MNHEY, CDR2 SVGEGT. The CDR3 here is CASSPRTGWGTEAFF. CDR3 sequence (DNA): TGTGCCAGCAGTCCACGGACAGGATGGGGGACTGAAGCTTTCTTT.

This clonotype has a handful of counts. CDR3 sequence: CASSPNQVPYEQYF. CDR3 sequence (DNA): TGCGCCAGCAGCCCTAACCAGGTGCCCTACGAGCAGTACTTC. This chain connects TRBV5-1 to TRBJ2-7; D is uncertain. The germline gives CDR1 SGHRS, CDR2 YFSETQ. CDR3 length: 14 residues. V dropped 4 bases and J dropped 2 bases, with 13 bases sitting between them.

The V gene is TRBV29-1, the J gene TRBJ2-7, with 7 bases fitting TRBD1. The germline gives CDR1 SQVTM, CDR2 ANQGSEA. The CDR3 runs to 13 residues. The ends lost 7 bases at V and 3 bases at J; junction bases unmatched: 9. The CDR3 loop is CSGRDSASYEQYF. DNA for the CDR3: TGCAGCGGTAGGGACAGTGCCAGCTACGAGCAGTACTTC.

The genes are TRBV29-1 and TRBJ2-1; no clear D. The germline gives CDR1 SQVTM, CDR2 ANQGSEA. The length of the CDR3 is 14 residues. V shed 3 bases and J shed 0 bases, with 9 bases lying between them. The CDR3 loop is CSVDSLSSYNEQFF. The CDR3 nucleotides are TGCAGCGTTGACTCGCTGAGCTCCTACAATGAGCAGTTCTTC.

This clonotype was found a few times. V gene TRBV2 combines with J gene TRBJ1-1, with D unclear. Germline values: CDR1 SNHLY, CDR2 FYNNEI. The CDR3 totals 13 residues. Trimming removed 6 bases at V and 1 base at J, with 9 bases between. The CDR3 DNA reads as TGTGCCAGCAGGGAGACACGGAACACTGAAGCTTTCTTT. Its translation is CASRETRNTEAFF.

This clonotype was detected only a few times. V usage is TRBV6-2 or TRBV6-3 and J usage is TRBJ2-7, with 7 nucleotides matching TRBD2. The CDR3 runs 17 residues. CDR1 and CDR2 from the germline V gene are MNHEY and SVGEGT. Trimming took 0 bases from V and 3 from J; bases not matched to a gene: 11. The CDR3 coding sequence is TGTGCCAGCAGTTACTCGAATAGCCTAGCGGTACGCTACGAGCAGTACTTC. As protein: CASSYSNSLAVRYEQYF.

The rearrangement uses TRBV5-1 and TRBJ1-1; possible D gene TRBD1, 5 bases. The ends were cut back, 7 bases at V and 1 base at J, with 29 bases in the middle. The germline CDR1 and CDR2 sequences are SGHRS and YFSETQ. The CDR3 contains 19 residues. The CDR3 DNA follows: TGCGCCAGCTCCACAGGAGTCTCGGCGGGACGCAACCGGAACACTGAAGCTTTCTTT. Encoded protein: CASSTGVSAGRNRNTEAFF.

The gene calls are TRBV7-2 and TRBJ1-1; tentative D call: TRBD1 (6 bases). This CDR3 comprises 15 residues. Per germline, CDR1 SGHTA and CDR2 FQGNSA. The V and J ends lost 3 bases and 5 bases respectively, with 16 bases between them. CDR3 sequence: CASSFFTGQRTEAFF. The CDR3 nucleotides read TGTGCCAGCAGCTTTTTTACGGGACAAAGAACTGAAGCTTTCTTT.